The 24 T cell receptor beta chains listed next were all sequenced from one sample in a study of T-cell memory formation after mild COVID-19. TCRdb reprocessed the 5' RACE reads with MiXCR, giving one entry per CDR3 protein. This sample has some 440,000 distinct CDR3 sequences, with around a quarter found just once. The sequenced sample consisted of PBMCs or a T cell subset sorted from them (not recorded which). The source is an adult woman who had mild COVID-19 (a few samples of this study predate the infection). Cell type and time point are not known.

This clonotype was detected many times. The gene calls are TRBV7-2 and TRBJ2-1; TRBD2 is a possible D gene (7 bases). The V and J ends lost 1 base and 3 bases respectively, with 10 bases between them. CDR1 is SGHTA, CDR2 FQGNSA, per germline. CDR3 length: 15 residues. The CDR3 protein is CASSLEAGHYNEQFF. In nucleotides, the CDR3 is TGTGCCAGCAGCTTAGAAGCGGGACACTACAATGAGCAGTTCTTC.

This clonotype was found a few times. The chain couples TRBV9 to TRBJ2-7, with D possibly TRBD2 on 5 matching bases. The CDR3 extends over 14 amino acids. Trimming shortened V by 0 bases and J by 7 bases, and 14 bases separated the two germline ends. Looked up from germline, CDR1 is SGDLS and CDR2 is YYNGEE. The CDR3 spells CASSVDGRPGEQYF. The CDR3 nucleotides read TGTGCCAGCAGCGTAGATGGTAGACCGGGAGAGCAGTACTTC.

The sample holds a few counts of this clonotype. This rearrangement joins TRBV12-3 or TRBV12-4 to TRBJ1-5; no reliable D call. The CDR3 length is 15 residues. The ends were cut back, 4 bases at V and 1 base at J, with 11 bases in the middle. This chain's CDR3 is CASSSGSLSNQPQHF. The CDR3, as DNA: TGTGCCAGCAGTTCAGGCAGTTTAAGCAATCAGCCCCAGCATTTT.

This clonotype has ten or more counts. The rearrangement uses TRBV7-2 and TRBJ2-4, with D unresolved. The germline gives CDR1 SGHTA, CDR2 FQGNSA. The germline V and J ends were trimmed by 2 bases and 0 bases, with 17 bases remaining between them. This CDR3 spans 18 amino acids. Written as DNA, the CDR3 is TGTGCCAGCAGCTTATTGCCGAAACTCGACCTAGCCAAAAACATTCAGTACTTC. Residues: CASSLLPKLDLAKNIQYF.

This clonotype came up a few times. The rearrangement links TRBV7-9 to TRBJ1-1; a possible D gene is TRBD1 (5 bases). The CDR3 totals 12 residues. Germline loops: CDR1 SEHNR, CDR2 FQNEAQ (reference sequence). Deletions cut 5 bases from V and 11 bases from J, with 15 bases between. The CDR3 DNA is TGTGCCAGCAGCGGACTTGGGACGGACGCTTTCTTT. Its translation: CASSGLGTDAFF. Based on the CDR3 plus reference TRBV7-9 and TRBJ1-1, the full variable domain is DTGVSQNPRHKITKRGQNVTFRCDPISEHNRLYWYRQTLGQGPEFLTYFQNEAQLEKSRLLSDRFSAERPKGSFSTLEIQRTEQGDSAMYLCASSGLGTDAFFGQGTRLTVV.

The chain carries TRBV24-1 and TRBJ2-7, with D unclear. This CDR3 comprises 11 residues. Germline CDR1 KGHDR, CDR2 SFDVKD. The V gene lost 6 bases and the J gene lost 4 bases, with 6 bases spanning the gap. This chain's CDR3 is CATSHGYEQYF. CDR3 DNA sequence: TGTGCCACCAGTCACGGGTACGAGCAGTACTTC.

The rearrangement joins TRBV11-3 to TRBJ2-1, with a tentative D call TRBD1 (6 bases). In germline, CDR1 is SGHNT, CDR2 YENEEA. The CDR3 has 14 residues. Trimming cost V 3 bases and J 8 bases, with 14 bases left between them. CDR3 sequence: CASSFGQSRDEQFF. The CDR3 DNA is TGTGCCAGCAGCTTCGGACAGTCAAGGGATGAGCAGTTCTTC.

This clonotype was found a few times. The chain uses TRBV7-9 and TRBJ2-2, with TRBD2 as a possible D gene (6 bases). Germline V lookup: CDR1 SEHNR, CDR2 FQNEAQ (reference sequence). The germline V and J ends were trimmed by 4 bases and 6 bases, with 15 bases remaining between them. CDR3 size: 15 residues. The CDR3 coding sequence is TGTGCCAGCAGCTGGCGTGGAGGGCGGCCCGGGGAGCTGTTTTTT. Encoded protein: CASSWRGGRPGELFF.

The chain combines TRBV12-3 or TRBV12-4 with TRBJ2-3, with unresolved D. The CDR3 sequence is 14 residues long. The V end lost 6 bases, the J end lost 4 bases, and 14 bases lay between the germline ends. This CDR3 is CASSPVNSPDTQYF. CDR3 nucleotides: TGTGCCAGCAGCCCGGTGAATAGTCCAGATACGCAGTATTTT.

This chain uses TRBV7-8 with TRBJ2-2, with 9 bases that match TRBD2. Germline V gene data show CDR1 as SGHVS and CDR2 as FQNEAQ. The CDR3 loop spans 15 amino acids. The junction had 5 bases not matched to a gene; V was cut back by 4 bases and J by 5 bases. The CDR3 bases are TGTGCCAGCAGCTCCTTTAGCGGGGGTACCGGGGAGCTGTTTTTT. This translates into CASSSFSGGTGELFF. Using reference TRBV7-8 and TRBJ2-2 for the parts outside the CDR3, the full variable domain is GAGVSQSPRYKVAKRGQDVALRCDPISGHVSLFWYQQALGQGPEFLTYFQNEAQLDKSGLPSDRFFAERPEGSVSTLKIQRTQQEDSAVYLCASSSFSGGTGELFFGEGSRLTVL.

The chain uses TRBV24-1 and TRBJ2-1; weak D call: TRBD2 (5 bases). This CDR3 contains 16 residues. V was cut by 4 bases and J by 5 bases, with 17 bases left in between. The germline CDR1 and CDR2 sequences are KGHDR and SFDVKD. CDR3 sequence reads: CATSDLTGRSHNEQFF. In DNA form, the CDR3 reads TGTGCCACCAGTGACCTCACGGGGAGATCCCACAATGAGCAGTTCTTC.

The chain carries TRBV6-1 and TRBJ2-1, with 8 bases that match TRBD1. Losses at the gene ends were 7 bases for V and 7 bases for J; bases not matched to a gene: 12. This CDR3 comprises 15 residues. CDR1 MNHNS and CDR2 SASEGT come from the germline V gene. The CDR3 spells CASKLQGEVGNEQFF. CDR3 nucleotide sequence: TGTGCCAGCAAATTACAGGGGGAGGTCGGGAATGAGCAGTTCTTC.

The sample holds one count of this clonotype. V is TRBV20-1 and J is TRBJ2-2; TRBD2 matches 11 bases. This CDR3 has 16 residues. V was clipped by 0 bases and J by 7 bases; unmatched bases: 7. CDR1 DFQATT and CDR2 SNEGSKA come from the germline V gene (reference sequence). The CDR3 DNA reads TGCAGTGCTAGAGATCAGACTAGCGGGGATTTCGGGGAGCTGTTTTTT. This codes for CSARDQTSGDFGELFF.

This chain links TRBV29-1 with TRBJ2-7; D is possibly TRBD1 or TRBD2 (5 bases each). CDR3 length equals 16 residues. The V end lost 6 bases, the J end lost 0 bases, and 21 bases lay between the germline ends. Per the germline V gene, CDR1 is SQVTM and CDR2 is ANQGSEA. CDR3 sequence (DNA): TGCAGCGTGGAGCCCTTCCGGGACGGCAGCTCCTACGAGCAGTACTTC. Translated: CSVEPFRDGSSYEQYF.

The genes are TRBV5-1 and TRBJ2-7; 8 bases align to TRBD2. Germline V gene data show CDR1 as SGHRS and CDR2 as YFSETQ. Losses at the gene ends were 4 bases for V and 0 bases for J; bases not matched to a gene: 15. The CDR3 runs 18 residues. The CDR3 DNA is TGCGCCAGCAGCCTCAGCCCCACAAGCGGGAGAGCCTCCTACGAGCAGTACTTC. Residues: CASSLSPTSGRASYEQYF. Full variable domain (missing parts from reference TRBV5-1 and TRBJ2-7): KAGVTQTPRYLIKTRGQQVTLSCSPISGHRSVSWYQQTPGQGLQFLFEYFSETQRNKGNFPGRFSGRQFSNSRSEMNVSTLELGDSALYLCASSLSPTSGRASYEQYFGPGTRLTVT.

To note about this clonotype: Its ends do not fully match the called genes, so a read error is possible. The rearrangement joins TRBV7-3 to TRBJ2-1, with D perhaps being TRBD1 or TRBD2 (5 bases each). The CDR3 contains 13 residues. The germline V gene encodes CDR1 SGHTA and CDR2 FQGTGA. CDR3 protein: CASSVTSRDPRRF. In DNA, the CDR3 is TGTGCCAGCAGCGTAACGAGCCGGGACCCAAGAAGATTC.

The rearrangement joins TRBV18 to TRBJ1-1; D is uncertain. This CDR3 has 14 residues. Germline V gene sequence: CDR1 KGHSH, CDR2 LQKENI. The ends were cut back, 4 bases at V and 3 bases at J, with 12 bases in the middle. The CDR3 nucleotides read TGTGCCAGCTCACTGGATCAACTCGACACTGAAGCTTTCTTT. Translated: CASSLDQLDTEAFF.

Only a few counts were recorded for this clonotype. The genes are TRBV6-2 or TRBV6-3 and TRBJ2-7; possibly TRBD1 for D (6 bases). Trimming took 10 bases from V and 3 from J, leaving 16 bases between them. CDR1 MNHEY and CDR2 SVGEGT come from the germline V gene. This CDR3 contains 13 residues. This CDR3 is CATEGDRNYEQYF. Here the CDR3 DNA reads TGTGCCACCGAGGGCGACAGGAACTACGAGCAGTACTTC.

The V call is TRBV4-1, the J call TRBJ1-1; weak D call: TRBD1 (6 bases). The germline V gene encodes CDR1 MGHRA and CDR2 YSYEKL. The V end was cut by 1 base, the J end by 1 base, with 16 bases between. The CDR3 sequence is 17 residues long. The CDR3: CASSQARPADRNTEAFF. Written as DNA, the CDR3 is TGCGCCAGCAGCCAAGCTCGACCGGCGGACAGGAACACTGAAGCTTTCTTT.

This sequence joins TRBV4-2 and TRBJ2-1; maybe TRBD1 (6 bases). Between the trimmed V and J ends, which lost 1 base and 4 bases, there was a span of 11 bases. The CDR3 sequence is 15 residues long. Germline V CDR1 and CDR2: LGHNA, YNFKEQ. CDR3 loop: CASSQVGDTYNEQFF. The CDR3 DNA is TGTGCCAGCAGCCAAGTTGGGGACACTTACAATGAGCAGTTCTTC.

This clonotype was picked up a small number of times. V gene TRBV7-6 combines with J gene TRBJ2-1; 9 bases agree with TRBD1. The CDR3 extends over 15 amino acids. Germline V lookup: CDR1 SGHVS, CDR2 FNYEAQ. Losses at the gene ends were 3 bases for V and 7 bases for J; bases not matched to a gene: 7. CDR3 coding DNA: TGTGCCAGCAGCTTGGACAGGGGCTCTTTGAATGAGCAGTTCTTC. Protein product: CASSLDRGSLNEQFF.

The V gene is TRBV12-3 or TRBV12-4, the J gene TRBJ1-1, with D tentatively TRBD1 (5 bases). V was clipped by 6 bases and J by 3 bases, with 17 bases between them. The CDR3 runs to 15 residues. The CDR3 DNA reads as TGTGCCAGCAGAACCCCCACAGGCGGTGACACTGAAGCTTTCTTT. It yields the protein CASRTPTGGDTEAFF.

V usage is TRBV10-3 and J usage is TRBJ2-3; D might be TRBD1 (8 bases). The length of the CDR3 is 22 residues. V was clipped by 0 bases and J by 3 bases, with 31 bases between them. Germline CDR1 and CDR2: ENHRY and SYGVKD. CDR3 amino acids: CAISESTVLTSAGTGGTDTQYF. For the CDR3, the DNA is TGTGCCATCAGTGAGTCGACCGTCCTAACTAGCGCGGGAACAGGGGGAACAGATACGCAGTATTTT.

At least ten counts were recorded for this clonotype. The chain uses TRBV7-9 and TRBJ2-1; TRBD1 matches 10 bases. The CDR3 length is 15 residues. Trimming took 5 bases from V and 1 from J; bases not matched to a gene: 2. CDR1 is SEHNR, CDR2 FQNEAQ, per germline (reference sequence). This CDR3 reads CASSPGQGSYNEQFF. Written as DNA, the CDR3 is TGTGCCAGCAGCCCGGGACAGGGGTCCTACAATGAGCAGTTCTTC.